These T cell receptor beta chains were read from a single sample in a study of a mutant IDH1 vaccine in newly diagnosed glioma. Profiled with immunoSEQ multiplex PCR; TCRdb holds only in-frame clones, not every one. The sample yields around 50,000 clones, 88% seen once. Their antigen targets remain unknown. Sequenced here: PBMCs, sampled from a glioma patient whose treatment included an IDH1 peptide vaccine. The receptors derive from a woman in her thirties or forties with glioma. CDR3s include the opening cysteine and the closing phenylalanine or tryptophan. Each record gives: V gene, clone size, D gene, J gene, CDR3 protein, CDR3 DNA. D genes are given only for firm matches. A clone size is listed for some rows: how often the clone was seen (once, few, many), or a class if it is expanded.

TRBV2	once	NA	TRBJ2-5	CASSEAGLPQETQYF	TGTGCCAGCAGTGAAGCGGGACTCCCCCAAGAGACCCAGTACTTC
TRBV7-8	NA	NA	TRBJ1-5	CASSLAQGGRRNQPQHF	TGTGCCAGCAGCTTAGCCCAAGGTGGGCGGCGCAATCAGCCCCAGCATTTT
TRBV7-9	NA	TRBD2	TRBJ2-1	CASSLGTSGDEQFF	TGTGCCAGCAGCTTAGGAACTAGCGGGGATGAGCAGTTCTTC
TRBV10-3	NA	TRBD1	TRBJ1-6	CASTGTGGNNSPLHF	TGTGCCAGTACCGGGACAGGGGGGAATAATTCACCCCTCCACTTT
TRBV6-5	once	TRBD2	TRBJ2-7	CASSYSSASGGYEQYF	TGTGCCAGCAGTTACTCGTCAGCTAGCGGGGGATACGAGCAGTACTTC
TRBV5-4	NA	TRBD2	TRBJ2-1	CASSLGGVGTSGNNEQFF	TGTGCCAGCAGCTTGGGGGGTGTAGGGACTAGCGGGAACAATGAGCAGTTCTTC
TRBV5-1	once	NA	TRBJ2-7	CASRGSYEQYF	TGCGCCAGCAGGGGGAGTTACGAGCAGTACTTC
TRBV4-1	NA	NA	TRBJ1-2	CASSQVVSGGYTF	TGCGCCAGCAGCCAAGTAGTTTCGGGTGGCTACACCTTC
TRBV6-1	NA	TRBD1	TRBJ1-1	CASSDWTGGHTEAFF	TGTGCCAGCAGTGACTGGACAGGGGGCCACACTGAAGCTTTCTTT
TRBV9	NA	NA	TRBJ1-4	CASSTPRPGTGEKLFF	TGTGCCAGCAGCACACCACGACCGGGGACGGGTGAAAAACTGTTTTTT
TRBV27	NA	TRBD2	TRBJ2-7	CASHEGGLEDEQYF	TGTGCCAGCCATGAAGGGGGACTAGAAGACGAGCAGTACTTC
TRBV5-1	NA	NA	TRBJ1-1	CASSLGDLNTEAFF	TGCGCCAGCAGCTTAGGGGATCTGAACACTGAAGCTTTCTTT
TRBV15	NA	NA	TRBJ2-1	CATSRGGAGTNEQFF	TGTGCCACCAGCAGAGGGGGTGCCGGGACGAATGAGCAGTTCTTC
TRBV7-9	once	TRBD2	TRBJ2-3	CASSSPGLAGGSTDTQYF	TGTGCCAGCAGCTCACCGGGACTAGCGGGGGGCAGCACAGATACGCAGTATTTT
TRBV5-6	NA	TRBD1	TRBJ2-3	CASSLTRQGAETDTQYF	TGTGCCAGCAGCTTGACCCGACAGGGGGCAGAAACAGATACGCAGTATTTT
TRBV14	NA	NA	TRBJ1-1	CASSQARGEAFF	TGTGCCAGCAGCCAAGCGCGGGGTGAGGCTTTCTTT
TRBV5-5	NA	TRBD1	TRBJ1-4	CASSPGQGREFEKLFF	TGTGCCAGCAGCCCGGGACAGGGGAGGGAGTTTGAAAAACTGTTTTTT
TRBV10-3	NA	TRBD2	TRBJ2-1	CAIRGLLATYNEQFF	TGTGCCATCAGGGGGCTACTAGCGACCTACAATGAGCAGTTCTTC
TRBV29-1	NA	TRBD1	TRBJ2-7	CSVLTGGGYEQYF	TGCAGCGTACTCACAGGGGGCGGCTACGAGCAGTACTTC
TRBV6-5	NA	NA	TRBJ1-1	CASRPGGNTEAFF	TGTGCCAGCAGGCCCGGGGGGAACACTGAAGCTTTCTTT
TRBV10-3	NA	NA	TRBJ2-7	CATQPQAPTVSYEQYF	TGTGCCACCCAACCCCAGGCACCAACAGTCTCCTACGAGCAGTACTTC
TRBV5-1	NA	TRBD1	TRBJ2-7	CASSEGTALYYEQYF	TGCGCCAGCAGCGAGGGGACAGCACTCTACTACGAGCAGTACTTC
TRBV5-1	NA	NA	TRBJ2-1	CASSLAGRGYNEQFF	TGCGCCAGCAGCTTGGCGGGGCGAGGCTACAATGAGCAGTTCTTC
TRBV7-9	NA	NA	TRBJ1-1	CASSFSRGGNTEAFF	TGTGCCAGCAGCTTTTCTCGGGGAGGGAACACTGAAGCTTTCTTT
TRBV2	NA	TRBD2	TRBJ2-7	CASRPSNAGAYEQYF	TGTGCCAGCAGACCGTCTAACGCGGGAGCGTACGAGCAGTACTTC
TRBV6-5	NA	TRBD1	TRBJ1-5	CASSSQGTGINQPQHF	TGTGCCAGCAGTTCCCAAGGGACAGGAATCAATCAGCCCCAGCATTTT
TRBV6-1	NA	TRBD1	TRBJ1-2	CASSEGQALSPTF	TGTGCCAGCAGCGAGGGACAGGCCCTTTCCCCCACCTTC
TRBV25-1	NA	NA	TRBJ2-2	CASSGREFTGELFF	TGTGCCAGCAGTGGCAGGGAATTCACCGGGGAGCTGTTTTTT